The 27 T cell receptor beta chains given below trace back to one sample, sequenced in a study of blood T cells in healthy people across ages. Through a sample-barcoded 5' primer and a J-beta primer mix, a second PCR was run for about 6 to 11 cycles. TCRdb re-called the 5' RACE reads through MiXCR, storing one row per CDR3 protein. The sample lists some 1,500,000 distinct CDR3 sequences, roughly 43% seen once, with 4% in the top ten. Sequenced material: blood. The receptors originated from a woman between 18 and 30 years old in good health.

The J gene is TRBJ2-4, the V gene TRBV12-3 or TRBV12-4; a possible D gene is TRBD2 (7 bases). The DNA matches TRBJ2-7 better at its end, which makes the J call doubtful. The CDR3 length is 14 residues. The CDR3 nucleotides read TGTGCCAGCACCCTAGGGGGGGGAACCTACGAGCAGTACTTC. Translated: CASTLGGGTYEQYF.

This chain links TRBV6-2 or TRBV6-3 with TRBJ1-2, with D unclear. V was trimmed by 6 bases and J by 6 bases, leaving 11 bases between them. CDR3 length: 12 amino acids. The germline CDR1 and CDR2 sequences are MNHEY and SVGEGT. The CDR3, as DNA: TGTGCCAGCAGACGAGAGCGCAATGGCTACACCTTC. Translated, it gives CASRRERNGYTF.

This clonotype was seen a few times. The chain employs TRBV12-3 or TRBV12-4 and TRBJ2-5, with TRBD2 matching 8 bases. With 7 bases clipped from V and 5 bases from J, the junction kept 6 bases outside the gene matches. The CDR3 has 13 amino acids. CDR3 amino acids: CASTNRLAETQYF. The CDR3 DNA follows: TGTGCCAGCACAAATCGACTAGCGGAGACCCAGTACTTC.

The chain is built from TRBV7-2 and TRBJ2-1; D possibly uses TRBD1 or TRBD2 (5 bases each). Trimming stripped 2 bases from V and 7 bases from J, with 15 bases between. Germline CDR1 SGHTA, CDR2 FQGNSA. This CDR3 region has 15 residues. The CDR3 bases are TGTGCCAGCAGCTTAAGGGGACCTCTGGGGAATGAGCAGTTCTTC. Protein: CASSLRGPLGNEQFF.

The chain links TRBV12-3 or TRBV12-4 to TRBJ1-2, with D tentatively TRBD1 (5 bases). The CDR3 loop spans 15 amino acids. The V end lost 6 bases, the J end lost 0 bases, and 14 bases lay between the germline ends. DNA for the CDR3: TGTGCCAGCAGCCTGGAGACAGTTCCTAACTATGGCTACACCTTC. It yields the protein CASSLETVPNYGYTF.

The chain links TRBV20-1 to TRBJ1-2; D might be TRBD1 (5 bases). Germline V gene sequence: CDR1 DFQATT, CDR2 SNEGSKA (reference sequence). The CDR3 covers 14 residues. V lost 8 bases to trimming and J lost 13 bases, with 29 bases between them. CDR3 in DNA: TGCAGTCCTATAGGGACCGGAGAACTAGTGGGGGGCACCTTC. It yields the protein CSPIGTGELVGGTF.

This clonotype has a single count. This chain connects TRBV18 to TRBJ2-1, with a tentative D call TRBD2 (6 bases). Trimming stripped 2 bases from V and 7 bases from J, with 12 bases between. Germline lookup yields CDR1 KGHSH and CDR2 LQKENI. This CDR3 region has 14 residues. The CDR3 loop is CASSPFRERNEQFF. CDR3 in DNA: TGTGCCAGCTCACCATTTCGGGAGAGGAATGAGCAGTTCTTC.

This clonotype was counted only a few times. The rearrangement links TRBV7-9 to TRBJ2-4; 11 bases align to TRBD2. CDR3 size: 15 residues. Per germline, CDR1 SEHNR and CDR2 FQNEAQ (reference sequence). The V segment lost 5 bases and the J segment 13 bases; nucleotides outside the gene matches: 13. In DNA form, the CDR3 reads TGTGCCAGCAGCCCCACGGGACTAGCGGCTTGGGGGCAGTACTTC. Translated: CASSPTGLAAWGQYF. Drawing the rest from reference TRBV7-9 and TRBJ2-4, the complete variable domain is DTGVSQNPRHKITKRGQNVTFRCDPISEHNRLYWYRQTLGQGPEFLTYFQNEAQLEKSRLLSDRFSAERPKGSFSTLEIQRTEQGDSAMYLCASSPTGLAAWGQYFGAGTRLSVL.

The gene calls are TRBV27 and TRBJ1-1; tentatively, D is TRBD1 (6 bases). The germline V and J ends were trimmed by 7 bases and 1 base, with 13 bases remaining between them. CDR1 and CDR2 (germline): MNHEY, SMNVEV (reference sequence). The CDR3 covers 14 residues. DNA for the CDR3: TGTGCCAGCAAGACCGGACAGACGAACACTGAAGCTTTCTTT. Its translation is CASKTGQTNTEAFF.

CDR3 loop: CASSSRTGGLGGYTF. In nucleotides, the CDR3 is TGTGCCAGCAGTTCGAGGACAGGGGGCTTGGGCGGCTACACCTTC. The chain combines TRBV28 with TRBJ1-2; 11 nucleotides line up with TRBD1. Germline-derived CDR1 and CDR2 are MDHEN and SYDVKM. This CDR3 is built from 15 residues. V lost 4 bases to trimming and J lost 8 bases; unmatched junction nucleotides: 9.

The chain has TRBV28 and TRBJ2-3, with unresolved D. The CDR3 consists of 15 residues. Germline V lookup: CDR1 MDHEN, CDR2 SYDVKM. The V and J ends lost 10 bases and 3 bases respectively, with 20 bases between them. The CDR3 loop is CATSVRSVGTDTQYF. The CDR3 nucleotides are TGTGCCACCTCGGTGAGAAGCGTTGGGACAGATACGCAGTATTTT.

This sequence joins TRBV7-2 and TRBJ2-3; D is undetermined. Germline V gives CDR1 SGHTA, CDR2 FQGNSA. Trimming pared 0 bases from V and 1 base from J, leaving 17 bases between. CDR3 size: 18 residues. CDR3: CASSLARAFRKGTDTQYF. In DNA form, the CDR3 reads TGTGCCAGCAGCTTAGCGAGAGCTTTCCGGAAGGGCACAGATACGCAGTATTTT.

This chain links TRBV6-5 with TRBJ2-2; D uncertain. Trimming removed 4 bases from V and 5 bases from J, with 8 bases in between. There are 13 residues in the CDR3. The V gene's germline CDR1 is MNHEY and CDR2 SVGAGI. In DNA form, the CDR3 reads TGTGCCAGCAGTTTATTGCAGACCGGGGAGCTGTTTTTT. It specifies CASSLLQTGELFF.

This clonotype was observed a handful of times. This rearrangement joins TRBV5-1 to TRBJ2-1; D gene ambiguous. V was shortened by 5 bases and J by 8 bases, with 14 bases between the two germline ends. Germline V gives CDR1 SGHRS, CDR2 YFSETQ. There are 13 residues in the CDR3. CDR3 protein: CASSRLGNDEQFF. The CDR3 region has the DNA TGCGCCAGCAGTCGGCTAGGGAATGATGAGCAGTTCTTC.

The chain couples TRBV12-3 or TRBV12-4 to TRBJ1-4, with D unresolved. The length of the CDR3 is 16 residues. Trimming shortened V by 4 bases and J by 5 bases, and 17 bases separated the two germline ends. In DNA, the CDR3 is TGTGCCAGCAGTTCGAGGTTCCAGACTAGGAATGAAAAACTGTTTTTT. Its translation: CASSSRFQTRNEKLFF.

This chain links TRBV12-3 or TRBV12-4 with TRBJ2-7, with a tentative D call TRBD2 (6 bases). Trimming took 3 bases from V and 6 from J, leaving 12 bases between them. This CDR3 is built from 13 residues. The CDR3 loop reads CASSFTAEGEQYF. The CDR3 DNA is TGTGCCAGCAGTTTTACTGCGGAGGGCGAGCAGTACTTC.

The rearrangement joins TRBV30 to TRBJ2-4; perhaps TRBD1 as D (6 bases). The CDR3 is 15 residues long. The germline gives CDR1 GTSNPN, CDR2 SVGIG (reference sequence). Deletions cut 1 base from V and 0 bases from J, with 10 bases between. The DNA for the CDR3 is TGTGCCTGGAGTGAGGGACAAATAGCCAAAAACATTCAGTACTTC. This gives the protein CAWSEGQIAKNIQYF.

The chain carries TRBV12-5 and TRBJ2-3; 10 positions agree with TRBD1. This CDR3 contains 16 residues. Losses at the gene ends were 6 bases for V and 2 bases for J; bases not matched to a gene: 8. CDR1 is LGHNT and CDR2 is FRNRAP in the germline V gene. The CDR3 protein is CASGGGQGTITDTQYF. CDR3 nucleotides: TGTGCTAGTGGGGGGGGACAGGGGACAATCACAGATACGCAGTATTTT.

At least ten counts were recorded for this clonotype. The chain joins TRBV10-2 to TRBJ2-1, with TRBD2 matching 15 bases. J gave up 10 bases and V 3 bases, and 7 bases lay outside the gene matches. CDR1 and CDR2 (germline): WSHSY, SAAADI. The CDR3 totals 16 residues. CDR3 protein: CASSEWTSGGAGEQFF. The CDR3 DNA sequence: TGCGCCAGCAGTGAATGGACTAGCGGGGGGGCTGGGGAGCAGTTCTTC.

The chain uses TRBV10-3 and TRBJ1-1; TRBD1 is a possible D gene (6 bases). V lost 6 bases and J lost 1, with 12 bases in between. The CDR3 totals 14 residues. Germline V gene data show CDR1 as ENHRY and CDR2 as SYGVKD. CDR3 sequence: CAIRQGIGNTEAFF. Here the CDR3 DNA reads TGTGCCATCAGACAGGGTATCGGGAACACTGAAGCTTTCTTT.

The chain has TRBV9 and TRBJ2-7; 9 nucleotides agree with TRBD2. Germline V CDR1 and CDR2: SGDLS, YYNGEE. This CDR3 contains 15 residues. V was pared by 0 bases and J by 9 bases, with 10 bases of the junction left unmatched. The CDR3 DNA sequence: TGTGCCAGCAGCGTAGTGGGACTAGCTGACAATGGGCAGTACTTC. Translated, it gives CASSVVGLADNGQYF.

The J gene is TRBJ1-2, the V gene TRBV4-3; weak D call: TRBD1 (5 bases). Germline V CDR1 and CDR2: LGHNA, YSLEER. The germline V and J ends were trimmed by 1 base and 10 bases, with 16 bases remaining between them. CDR3 size: 14 residues. The CDR3 reads CASSQGPGGTDYTF. In DNA, the CDR3 is TGCGCCAGCAGCCAAGGGCCGGGGGGGACGGACTACACCTTC.

The genes are TRBV29-1 and TRBJ2-1, with 8 positions matching TRBD2. The tail of the sequence fits TRBJ2-7 better, so the J call may be wrong. Germline lookup yields CDR1 SQVTM and CDR2 ANQGSEA. This CDR3 is built from 12 residues. CDR3 DNA: TGCACCGGGGGGGGTTCCTACAATGAGCAGTACTTC. Translating gives CTGGGSYNEQYF.

The gene calls are TRBV12-3 or TRBV12-4 and TRBJ2-1; 7 bases are shared with TRBD2. The V and J ends lost 4 bases and 4 bases, in that order; junction bases with no gene match: 10. This CDR3 contains 16 residues. For the CDR3, the DNA is TGTGCCAGCAGTTCGACAGTTCGGGGGGATTACAATGAGCAGTTCTTC. Translation gives CASSSTVRGDYNEQFF.

The CDR3 DNA reads as TGCAGCGTTGAAGACCCGGACAGGGAGTACTACGAGCAGTACTTC. It codes for CSVEDPDREYYEQYF. This rearrangement joins TRBV29-1 to TRBJ2-5; TRBD1 matches at 8 bases. The assigned J gene may be wrong: the sequence end matches TRBJ2-7 better. Germline loops: CDR1 SQVTM, CDR2 ANQGSEA. The CDR3 spans 15 residues.

The chain recombines TRBV4-3 with TRBJ2-1; a possible D gene is TRBD1 (6 bases). The J call is doubtful: the DNA matches TRBJ2-7 better. Germline CDR1 is LGHNA and CDR2 is YSLEER. This CDR3 has 18 amino acids. In nucleotides, the CDR3 is TGCGCCAGCAGCTCCCGAGGCCCGGGACAACCCTCCTACAATGAGCAGTACTTC. Amino acid sequence: CASSSRGPGQPSYNEQYF.

This clonotype was detected only a few times. The J gene is TRBJ2-1, the V gene TRBV7-2; 8 nucleotides match TRBD2. The junction had 4 bases not matched to a gene; V was cut back by 6 bases and J by 0 bases. Germline CDR1 SGHTA, CDR2 FQGNSA. CDR3 length: 15 amino acids. CDR3 sequence (DNA): TGTGCCAGCAGAGTCACTAGCGGCTCCTACAATGAGCAGTTCTTC. It yields the protein CASRVTSGSYNEQFF.